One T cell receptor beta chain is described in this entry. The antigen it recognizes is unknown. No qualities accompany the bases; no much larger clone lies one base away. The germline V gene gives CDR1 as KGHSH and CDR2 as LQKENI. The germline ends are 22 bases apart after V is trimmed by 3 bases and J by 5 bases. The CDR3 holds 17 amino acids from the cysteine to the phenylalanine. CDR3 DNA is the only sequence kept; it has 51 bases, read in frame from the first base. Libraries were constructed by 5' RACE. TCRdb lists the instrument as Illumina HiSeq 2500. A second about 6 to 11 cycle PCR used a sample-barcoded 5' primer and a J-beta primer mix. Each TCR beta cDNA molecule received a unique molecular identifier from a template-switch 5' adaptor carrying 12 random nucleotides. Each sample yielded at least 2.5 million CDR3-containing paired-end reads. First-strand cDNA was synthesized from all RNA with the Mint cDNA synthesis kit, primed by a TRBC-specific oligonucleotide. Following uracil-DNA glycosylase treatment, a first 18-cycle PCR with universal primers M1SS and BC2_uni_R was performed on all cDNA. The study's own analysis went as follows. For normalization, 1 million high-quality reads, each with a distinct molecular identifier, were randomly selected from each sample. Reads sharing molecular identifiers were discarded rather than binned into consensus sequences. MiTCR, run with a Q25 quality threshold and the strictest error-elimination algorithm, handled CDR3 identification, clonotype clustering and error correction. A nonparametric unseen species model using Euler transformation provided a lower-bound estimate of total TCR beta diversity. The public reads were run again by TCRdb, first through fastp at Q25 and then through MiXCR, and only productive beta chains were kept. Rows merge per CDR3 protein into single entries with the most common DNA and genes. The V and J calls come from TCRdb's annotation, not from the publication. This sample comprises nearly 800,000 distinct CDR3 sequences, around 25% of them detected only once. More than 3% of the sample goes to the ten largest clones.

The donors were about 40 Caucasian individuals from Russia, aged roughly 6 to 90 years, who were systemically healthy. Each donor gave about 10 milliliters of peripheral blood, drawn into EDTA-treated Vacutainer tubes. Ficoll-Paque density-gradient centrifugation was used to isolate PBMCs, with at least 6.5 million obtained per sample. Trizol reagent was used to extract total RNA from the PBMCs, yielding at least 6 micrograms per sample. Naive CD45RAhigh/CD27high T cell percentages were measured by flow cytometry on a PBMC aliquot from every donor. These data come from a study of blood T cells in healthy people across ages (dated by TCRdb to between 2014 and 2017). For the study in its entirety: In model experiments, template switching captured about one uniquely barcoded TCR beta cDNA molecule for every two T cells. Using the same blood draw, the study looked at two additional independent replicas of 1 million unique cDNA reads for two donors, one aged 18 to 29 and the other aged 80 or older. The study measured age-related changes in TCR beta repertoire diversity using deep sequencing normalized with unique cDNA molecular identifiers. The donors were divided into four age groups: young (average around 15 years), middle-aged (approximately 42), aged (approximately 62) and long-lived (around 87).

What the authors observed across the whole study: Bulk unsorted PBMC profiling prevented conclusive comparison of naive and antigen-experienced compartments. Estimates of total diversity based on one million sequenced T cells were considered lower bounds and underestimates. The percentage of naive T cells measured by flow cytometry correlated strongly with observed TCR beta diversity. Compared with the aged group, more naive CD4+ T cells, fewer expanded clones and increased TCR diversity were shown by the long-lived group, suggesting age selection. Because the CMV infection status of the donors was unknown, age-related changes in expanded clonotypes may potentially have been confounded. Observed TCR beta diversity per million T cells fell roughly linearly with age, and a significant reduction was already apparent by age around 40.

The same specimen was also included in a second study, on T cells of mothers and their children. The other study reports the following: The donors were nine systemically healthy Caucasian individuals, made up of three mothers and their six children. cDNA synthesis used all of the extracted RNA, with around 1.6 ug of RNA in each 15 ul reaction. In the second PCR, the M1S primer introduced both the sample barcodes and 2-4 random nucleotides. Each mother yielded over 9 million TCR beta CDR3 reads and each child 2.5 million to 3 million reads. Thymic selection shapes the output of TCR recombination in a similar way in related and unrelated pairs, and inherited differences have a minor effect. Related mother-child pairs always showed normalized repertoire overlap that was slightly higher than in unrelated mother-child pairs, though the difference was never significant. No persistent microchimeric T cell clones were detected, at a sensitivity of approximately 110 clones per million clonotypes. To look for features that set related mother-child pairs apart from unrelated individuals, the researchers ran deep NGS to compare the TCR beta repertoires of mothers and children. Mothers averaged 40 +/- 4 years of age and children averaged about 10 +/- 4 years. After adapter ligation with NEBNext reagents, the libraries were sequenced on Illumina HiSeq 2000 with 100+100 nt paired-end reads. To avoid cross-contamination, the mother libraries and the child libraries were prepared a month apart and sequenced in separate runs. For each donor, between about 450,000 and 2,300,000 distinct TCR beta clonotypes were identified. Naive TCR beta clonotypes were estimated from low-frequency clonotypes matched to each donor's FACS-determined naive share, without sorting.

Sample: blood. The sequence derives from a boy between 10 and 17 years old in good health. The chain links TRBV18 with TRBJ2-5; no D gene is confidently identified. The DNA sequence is TGTGCCAGCTCACCGGCCCAGATTCTATTACCTGACGAGACCCAGTACTTC. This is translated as CASSPAQILLPDETQYF.